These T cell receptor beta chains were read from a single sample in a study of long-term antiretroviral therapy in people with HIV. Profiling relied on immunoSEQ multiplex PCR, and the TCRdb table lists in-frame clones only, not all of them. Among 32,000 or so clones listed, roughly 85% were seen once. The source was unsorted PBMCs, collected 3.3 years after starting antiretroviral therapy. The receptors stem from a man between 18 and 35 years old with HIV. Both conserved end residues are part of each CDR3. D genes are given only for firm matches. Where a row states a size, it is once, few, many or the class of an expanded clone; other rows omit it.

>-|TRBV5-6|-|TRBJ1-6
TGTGCCAGCAGCTTTCCCATGGACAGCGAGAGCTCCTATAATTCACCCCTCCACTTT
CASSFPMDSESSYNSPLHF
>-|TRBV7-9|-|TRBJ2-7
TGTGCCAGCAGCTCCGGGGGTCCGGGACTCGAGCAGTACTTC
CASSSGGPGLEQYF
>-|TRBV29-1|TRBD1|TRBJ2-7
TGCAGCGTTCGAGGGGGGACAGGGGTCGCCTACGAGCAGTACTTC
CSVRGGTGVAYEQYF
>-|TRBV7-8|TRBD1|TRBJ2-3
TGTGCCAGCAGCTTTAGCCGGGACAGCGGAACAGATACGCAGTATTTT
CASSFSRDSGTDTQYF
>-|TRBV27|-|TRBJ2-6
TGTGCCAGCACCGGCGGGGCCAACGTCCTGACTTTC
CASTGGANVLTF
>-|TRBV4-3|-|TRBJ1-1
TGCGCCAGCAGTTACAGATCGGGGCTAGGGCACACTGAAGCTTTCTTT
CASSYRSGLGHTEAFF
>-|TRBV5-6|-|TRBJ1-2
TGTGCCAGCAGCGTACAAGGCAACTATGGCTACACCTTC
CASSVQGNYGYTF
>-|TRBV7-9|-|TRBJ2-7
TGTGCCAGCAGCAAGGAGGAAACCTACGAGCAGTACTTC
CASSKEETYEQYF
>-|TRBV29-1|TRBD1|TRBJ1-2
TGCAGCGTTGCAGGGGGCGATGGCTACACCTTC
CSVAGGDGYTF
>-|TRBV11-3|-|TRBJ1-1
TGTGCCAGCTCCCGGGACATGGGGGAAGCTTTCTTT
CASSRDMGEAFF
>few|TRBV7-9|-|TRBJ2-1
TGTGCCAGCCGACCCCTTGTGAGCTCCTACAATGAGCAGTTCTTC
CASRPLVSSYNEQFF
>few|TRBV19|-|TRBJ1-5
TGTGCCAGTAGTCTACGACAGGGCAATCAGCCCCAGCATTTT
CASSLRQGNQPQHF
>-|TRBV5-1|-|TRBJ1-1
TGCGCCAGCAGCTTGAATCAGGACGGCTTGAACACTGAAGCTTTCTTT
CASSLNQDGLNTEAFF
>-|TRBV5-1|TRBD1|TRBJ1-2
TGCGCCAGCAGCTTTGATCGACAGGGGCGGAATGGCTACACCTTC
CASSFDRQGRNGYTF
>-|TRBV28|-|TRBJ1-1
TGTGCCAGCGCTGAGGCCCGGGGGCGCTCTACTGAAGCTTTCTTT
CASAEARGRSTEAFF
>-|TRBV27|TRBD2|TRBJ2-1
TGTGCCAGCAGTTTAATCTTAGCGGGAGGGCCTGGGGAGCAGTTCTTC
CASSLILAGGPGEQFF
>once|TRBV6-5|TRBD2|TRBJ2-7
TGTGCCAGCAGTTACTCGGTTTCGGGAGGGACCTACGAGCAGTACTTC
CASSYSVSGGTYEQYF
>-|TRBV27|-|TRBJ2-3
TGTGCCAGCAGCCAGACCACAGATACGCAGTATTTT
CASSQTTDTQYF
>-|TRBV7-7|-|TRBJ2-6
TGTGCTAGCAGCTTAAGATGGGGGACCGCCTCTGGGGCCAACGTCCTGACTTTC
CASSLRWGTASGANVLTF
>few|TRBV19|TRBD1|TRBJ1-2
TGTGCCAGTATAGGGGGACAGCGCTATGGCTACACCTTC
CASIGGQRYGYTF
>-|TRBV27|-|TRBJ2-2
TGTGCCAGCAGCCATCAGGGGTTTAACACCGGGGAGCTGTTTTTT
CASSHQGFNTGELFF
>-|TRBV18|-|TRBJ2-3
TGTGCCAGCTCACCACCGAATCCTCGCGGAAGCACAGATACGCAGTATTTT
CASSPPNPRGSTDTQYF
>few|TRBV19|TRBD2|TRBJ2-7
TGTGCCAGTAGCCCTACCGGGAGGAACTACGAGCAGTACTTC
CASSPTGRNYEQYF
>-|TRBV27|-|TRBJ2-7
TGTGCCAGCAGTTTCAGGGAAAGCTCCTACGAGCAGTACTTC
CASSFRESSYEQYF
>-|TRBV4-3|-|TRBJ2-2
TGCGCCAGCAGCCAAGATTCCCGTGGCTACACCGGGGAGCTGTTTTTT
CASSQDSRGYTGELFF